These T cell receptor beta chains were read from a single sample in a study of blood T cell repertoires in COVID-19. The method was immunoSEQ multiplex PCR; TCRdb's version includes in-frame clones alone and lacks a portion of them. The sample has about 280,000 clones, roughly 90% seen once; the top ten hold less than 2%. Sequencing was carried out using PBMCs or T cells enriched from blood (not recorded which). The receptors here all came from a woman aged 55 to 70 who had recovered from COVID-19. Each CDR3 is given with its conserved first and last residue. D genes are given only for firm matches. Size is stated for part of the rows, as once, few or many counts, or as a class when the clone is expanded.

V gene	D gene	clone size	J gene	CDR3 DNA	CDR3 protein
TRBV6-5	NA	NA	TRBJ2-7	TGTGCCAGCAGTTACCTGACAGGAGTGGAGCAGTACTTC	CASSYLTGVEQYF
TRBV29-1	NA	NA	TRBJ1-3	TGCAGCGTTGCCACGAGCCTCTCTGGAAACACCATATATTTT	CSVATSLSGNTIYF
TRBV28	TRBD1	NA	TRBJ1-5	TGTGCCAGCACTCTCTCGACAGGGAAGTTTGGCAATCAGCCCCAGCATTTT	CASTLSTGKFGNQPQHF
TRBV11-3	TRBD2	once	TRBJ2-7	TGTGCCAGCAGCCTTAGGACTAGCGGGAGATACGAGCAGTACTTC	CASSLRTSGRYEQYF
TRBV27	TRBD2	NA	TRBJ2-5	TGTGCCAGCAGTTCGTTAGCGGGGGGAACCCAAGAGACCCAGTACTTC	CASSSLAGGTQETQYF
TRBV9	NA	NA	TRBJ2-1	TGTGCCAGCAGCGTAGTGTCTTGGGGAGGTGAGCAGTTCTTC	CASSVVSWGGEQFF
TRBV11-2	NA	once	TRBJ2-7	TGTGCCAGCAGCAGCTACGCGTACGAGCAGTACTTC	CASSSYAYEQYF
TRBV28	TRBD1	NA	TRBJ1-2	TGTGCCAGCAGACGCCCCTGGACAGGGAACCTTGGCGAACTATGGGGCTACACCTTC	CASRRPWTGNLGELWGYTF
TRBV4-1	NA	NA	TRBJ1-3	TGCGCCAGCAGCCCCCCGAGCCAGGGATTTGGAAACACCATATATTTT	CASSPPSQGFGNTIYF
TRBV7-2	NA	NA	TRBJ2-1	TGTGCCAGCAGCTTACGTCCAACCCCAGGATGGGCGACCGGGGATGAGCAGTTCTTC	CASSLRPTPGWATGDEQFF
TRBV7-3	TRBD1	NA	TRBJ2-1	TGTGCCAGCAGCGGGACAGAGTACAATGAGCAGTTCTTC	CASSGTEYNEQFF
TRBV4-2	TRBD1	NA	TRBJ2-7	TGTGCCAGCAGCCAAGAACGGGACAGGGGGCTCAACGAGCAGTACTTC	CASSQERDRGLNEQYF
TRBV7-3	NA	NA	TRBJ2-1	TGTGCCAGCAGCTTAGGAGGGGCCAATGAGCAGTTCTTC	CASSLGGANEQFF
TRBV19	NA	NA	TRBJ1-5	TGTGCCAGTAGTATTCGACAGGCCTGGAATCAGCCCCAGCATTTT	CASSIRQAWNQPQHF
TRBV30	NA	NA	TRBJ1-4	TGTGCCTGGAGTAGGGGACGGGAGGAAAAACTGTTTTTT	CAWSRGREEKLFF
TRBV30	TRBD1	NA	TRBJ1-6	TGTGCCTGGAGCGAAGACAGGGGAAGTTCACCCCTCCACTTT	CAWSEDRGSSPLHF